This entry lists 24 T cell receptor beta chains sequenced from one sample in a study of molecular identifiers for immune sequencing clone quantification. TCRdb re-derived calls from the PCR reads in MiXCR, one entry per CDR3 protein. The sample shows about 320,000 distinct CDR3 sequences, roughly a fifth of them seen only once. Sequences were obtained from naive CD8+ T cells from blood, with Jurkat cell RNA spiked in. Subset of the sample: FACS-sorted CD8+CD4-CCR7+CD45RA+ naive T cells. These receptors all stem from a human donor in good health. Some libraries in this study had Jurkat cell RNA spiked in.

A note on this clonotype: This clone may be a read error of a much larger clone one base away. The chain carries TRBV12-3 or TRBV12-4 and TRBJ1-1; D might be TRBD1 (5 bases). There are 12 residues in the CDR3. The CDR3 spells CASSFLGTEASF. The CDR3 DNA is TGTGCCAGCAGTTTCTTGGGGACTGAAGCTTCCTTT.

This clonotype showed up just a few times. The chain is built from TRBV11-2 and TRBJ2-1; D is tentatively TRBD1 or TRBD2 (6 bases each). Germline CDR1 reads SGHAT; CDR2 reads FQNNGV. The V end lost 5 bases, the J end lost 4 bases, and 18 bases lay between the germline ends. The CDR3 consists of 16 residues. Written as DNA, the CDR3 is TGTGCCAGCAGCCCCCTTCTCGGGGGCGCGTACAATGAGCAGTTCTTC. Protein product: CASSPLLGGAYNEQFF.

This clonotype was seen more than once but under ten times. J is TRBJ1-6 and V is TRBV9; 11 nucleotides align to TRBD1. The CDR3 runs to 16 residues. J lost 7 bases, V lost 3 bases, and 6 bases had no gene match. Germline loops: CDR1 SGDLS, CDR2 YYNGEE. CDR3 amino acids: CASSAPGTGGNSPLHF. Here the CDR3 DNA reads TGTGCCAGCAGCGCGCCCGGGACAGGGGGAAATTCACCCCTCCACTTT.

This clonotype showed up many times. The chain recombines TRBV4-1 with TRBJ2-4, with 9 bases matching TRBD1. CDR3 length: 15 residues. Germline lookup yields CDR1 MGHRA and CDR2 YSYEKL. V lost 6 bases to trimming and J lost 0 bases; unmatched junction nucleotides: 3. The CDR3 sequence: CASRGQGSAKNIQYF. The CDR3 nucleotides read TGCGCCAGCAGGGGACAGGGATCAGCCAAAAACATTCAGTACTTC.

A few counts support this clonotype. This chain joins TRBV27 and TRBJ1-1; no definite D call. The CDR3 totals 14 residues. The V end was cut by 3 bases, the J end by 3 bases, with 11 bases between. Germline CDR1 and CDR2: MNHEY and SMNVEV (reference sequence). The CDR3 nucleotides read TGTGCCAGCAGTTTGGGAGGCGGGCACACTGAAGCTTTCTTT. Its translation: CASSLGGGHTEAFF.

In the case of this clonotype: The germline gene is not matched at one end of the junction; a read error may be the cause. V gene TRBV30 combines with J gene TRBJ2-2; D gene uncertain. The CDR3 has 14 residues. In germline, CDR1 is GTSNPN, CDR2 SVGIG (reference sequence). This CDR3 is CAWSVFPNAGELFF. The CDR3 nucleotides read TGTGCCTGGAGTGTATTCCCGAACGCCGGGGAGCTGTTTTTT. The variable domain in full, with the rest retrieved from reference TRBV30 and TRBJ2-2, is SQTIHQWPATLVQPVGSPLSLECTVEGTSNPNLYWYRQAAGRGLQLLFYSVGIGQISSEVPQNLSASRPQDRQFILSSKKLLLSDSGFYLCAWSVFPNAGELFFGEGSRLTVL.

On this clonotype itself: This may come from a read error, since a much larger clone is one base off. CDR3 sequence: CANSLGAVVEQYF. The CDR3 DNA reads TGTGCCAACAGTTTGGGGGCAGTGGTCGAGCAGTACTTC. The V call is TRBV12-3 or TRBV12-4, the J call TRBJ2-7, with D possibly TRBD1 on 6 matching bases. There are 13 residues in the CDR3.

There are many counts of this clonotype. V usage is TRBV6-6 and J usage is TRBJ2-5; 8 nucleotides agree with TRBD1. From germline, CDR1 is MNHNY and CDR2 SVGAGI (reference sequence). The V gene end was trimmed by 2 bases and the J gene end by 2 bases; junction bases not matched to a gene: 10. The CDR3 has 17 residues. In DNA, the CDR3 is TGTGCCAGCAGTTACCCGGACAGGGCTTCTTTACAAGAGACCCAGTACTTC. Translated, it gives CASSYPDRASLQETQYF.

The V call is TRBV12-5, the J call TRBJ1-4; possibly TRBD1 for D (6 bases). The germline V gene encodes CDR1 LGHNT and CDR2 FRNRAP. The CDR3 spans 15 residues. Trimming removed 4 bases at V and 6 bases at J, with 15 bases between. This CDR3 reads CASGSWGPTDEKLFF. The CDR3 nucleotides read TGTGCTAGTGGTTCCTGGGGGCCGACGGATGAAAAACTGTTTTTT.

V usage is TRBV13 and J usage is TRBJ2-7; either TRBD1 or TRBD2 may supply D (5 bases each). V shed 2 bases and J shed 1 base, with 18 bases lying between them. Germline CDR1 reads PRHDT; CDR2 reads FYEKMQ (reference sequence). The CDR3 is 17 residues long. CDR3 region: CASSLRVPRDGSYEQYF. The DNA for the CDR3 is TGTGCCAGCAGCTTAAGGGTGCCCAGGGACGGATCCTACGAGCAGTACTTC.

The chain recombines TRBV2 with TRBJ1-2; 8 bases are a match to TRBD1. CDR1 is SNHLY and CDR2 is FYNNEI in the germline V gene. V was pared by 4 bases and J by 4 bases, with 5 bases of the junction left unmatched. The CDR3 has 14 residues. CDR3 residues: CASSGDRSAYGYTF. The CDR3 DNA is TGTGCCAGCAGTGGGGACAGGTCGGCCTATGGCTACACCTTC.

To note about this clonotype: Since the CDR3 does not end with the conserved phenylalanine or tryptophan, this likely comes from a read error. The chain recombines TRBV7-2 with TRBJ2-7, with 7 bases matching TRBD1. V dropped 5 bases and J dropped 3; count of bases not matched to a gene: 7. The germline V gene encodes CDR1 SGHTA and CDR2 FQGNSA. This CDR3 region has 14 residues. The CDR3 loop is CASSNGYRGYEQYS. CDR3 sequence (DNA): TGTGCCAGCAGCAACGGCTACAGGGGCTACGAGCAGTACTCC.

This clonotype was detected many times. This chain connects TRBV28 to TRBJ2-7; either TRBD1 or TRBD2 may fit D (6 bases each). Germline V gene data show CDR1 as MDHEN and CDR2 as SYDVKM. Trimming pared 2 bases from V and 2 bases from J, leaving 7 bases between. This CDR3 is built from 13 residues. The CDR3 nucleotides read TGTGCCAGCAGTTTAAGGGGGGCCTACGAGCAGTACTTC. This gives the protein CASSLRGAYEQYF.

This clonotype was found many times. The chain couples TRBV7-9 to TRBJ2-2; 13 bases line up with TRBD2. CDR3 length equals 18 residues. Trimming at V came to 6 bases and at J to 4 bases, leaving 11 bases not matched to a gene. CDR1 and CDR2 from the germline V gene are SEHNR and FQNEAQ (reference sequence). The CDR3 DNA follows: TGTGCCAGCAGTTACCCCGGACTAGCGGGAGTCGGCACCGGGGAGCTGTTTTTT. Encoded protein: CASSYPGLAGVGTGELFF.

The chain carries TRBV19 and TRBJ2-3, with 7 nucleotides matching TRBD2. The length of the CDR3 is 14 residues. Germline V gene data show CDR1 as LNHDA and CDR2 as SQIVND (reference sequence). With V trimmed by 3 bases and J by 8 bases, 8 bases remained unmatched. Here the CDR3 reads CASSIGTKFSTQYF. As DNA, the CDR3 is TGTGCCAGTAGTATCGGGACTAAGTTCAGTACGCAGTATTTT.

This clonotype has at least ten counts. V usage is TRBV6-2 or TRBV6-3 and J usage is TRBJ1-5; possibly TRBD1 for D (5 bases). The CDR3 sequence is 15 residues long. The germline CDR1 and CDR2 sequences are MNHEY and SVGEGT. V lost 2 bases, J lost 3 bases, and 11 bases lay in between. This chain's CDR3 is CASSYVGGTNQPQHF. CDR3 in DNA: TGTGCCAGCAGTTACGTGGGGGGAACCAATCAGCCCCAGCATTTT.

This clonotype appeared many times. The chain couples TRBV7-9 to TRBJ2-7, with a tentative D call TRBD2 (5 bases). From germline, CDR1 is SEHNR and CDR2 FQNEAQ (reference sequence). The CDR3 covers 15 residues. The V end was cut by 1 base, the J end by 2 bases, with 12 bases between. Here the CDR3 DNA reads TGTGCCAGCAGCTTAGGTCCTAGCAGCACCTACGAGCAGTACTTC. As protein: CASSLGPSSTYEQYF.

As concerns this clonotype: This CDR3 fails to terminate in the conserved phenylalanine or tryptophan, so it likely reflects a read error. CDR3: CASSSAGGHYEQYL. Here the CDR3 DNA reads TGTGCCAGCAGCTCCGCGGGAGGACACTACGAGCAGTACCTC. The rearrangement uses TRBV7-8 and TRBJ2-7; 8 nucleotides line up with TRBD2. The length of the CDR3 is 14 residues. With 4 bases clipped from V and 3 bases from J, the junction kept 5 bases outside the gene matches. The germline gives CDR1 SGHVS, CDR2 FQNEAQ.

This clonotype was counted ten times or more. The CDR3 spells CASSFPDRLLAQHF. The CDR3 DNA reads TGTGCCAGCAGTTTTCCGGACAGGTTATTGGCCCAGCATTTT. The chain combines TRBV28 with TRBJ1-5, with 7 bases lining up with TRBD1. V lost 3 bases, J lost 11 bases, and 10 bases stayed unmatched. Germline values: CDR1 MDHEN, CDR2 SYDVKM. This CDR3 is 14 amino acids long.

This clonotype was seen only a few times. The V call is TRBV4-2, the J call TRBJ2-7, with TRBD2 matching 11 bases. The V gene end was trimmed by 0 bases and the J gene end by 3 bases; junction bases not matched to a gene: 7. This CDR3 has 17 amino acids. Per the germline V gene, CDR1 is LGHNA and CDR2 is YNFKEQ. CDR3 residues: CASSQDEASGRYYEQYF. For the CDR3, the DNA is TGTGCCAGCAGCCAAGATGAGGCTAGCGGGAGGTACTACGAGCAGTACTTC.

The table lists this clonotype with many counts. This chain links TRBV6-5 with TRBJ1-2; 7 nucleotides align to TRBD1. In germline, CDR1 is MNHEY, CDR2 SVGAGI. The CDR3 has 16 residues. After removal of 6 bases from V and 0 bases from J, the junction contained 10 bases not matched to a gene. CDR3 amino acids: CASSPARDSTNYGYTF. The CDR3 bases are TGTGCCAGCAGCCCAGCACGGGACAGCACTAACTATGGCTACACCTTC.

As to this clonotype: A much larger clonotype is one base distant, so this may be a read error. The chain recombines TRBV6-5 with TRBJ2-1; no firm D call. CDR3 size: 14 residues. V dropped 5 bases and J dropped 8 bases, with 16 bases sitting between them. Per the germline V gene, CDR1 is MNHEY and CDR2 is SVGAGI. The CDR3 DNA is TGTGCCAGCAGTCTTGGGCTTATCGGAGATGAGCAGTTCTTC. Its translation is CASSLGLIGDEQFF.

Concerning this clonotype itself: A much larger clone differs from this one at a single base, so this may be a read error. The chain couples TRBV29-1 to TRBJ2-1; no reliable D call. Germline CDR1 and CDR2: SQVTM and ANQGSEA. The CDR3 spans 11 residues. As DNA, the CDR3 is TGCGGCGTCGAACTCTACAATGAGCAGTTCTTC. Residues: CGVELYNEQFF.

This clonotype was seen a few times. The junction departs from the called germline gene at one end, perhaps through a read error. The chain is built from TRBV6-2 or TRBV6-3 and TRBJ1-4, with 10 positions matching TRBD1. Germline V CDR1 and CDR2: MNHEY, SVGEGT. CDR3 size: 20 residues. CDR3 sequence: CASSSTQPKTWTGGDESVFF. As DNA, the CDR3 is TGCGCCAGCAGCTCCACCCAACCCAAGACATGGACAGGGGGAGACGAATCGGTGTTTTTT.